Following are 28 T cell receptor beta chains from one sample sequenced in a study of T-cell reconstitution after alpha-beta-depleted transplantation in children. Unique molecular identifiers tagged the TCRbeta library. TCRdb reanalysed the PCR reads using MiXCR and keeps one entry per CDR3 protein. The data show under 300,000 distinct CDR3 sequences, 11% seen once. This specimen consisted of peripheral blood, obtained 180 days after TCRalphabeta/CD19-depleted stem cell transplant. Receptors were obtained from a male patient under 10 years old who had a stem cell transplant for chronic granulomatous disease, so the T cells may come from the graft donor.

This clonotype has ten or more counts. This chain links TRBV12-3 or TRBV12-4 with TRBJ2-7; TRBD1 is a possible D gene (5 bases). The CDR3 extends over 12 amino acids. Trimming cost V 7 bases and J 2 bases, with 9 bases left between them. The DNA for the CDR3 is TGTGCCAGCACCCCAGGGACCTACGAGCAGTACTTC. It translates to CASTPGTYEQYF.

This clonotype was counted ten times or more. The CDR3 spells CASRGSGSRYEQYF. The CDR3 DNA sequence: TGTGCCAGCCGCGGGAGCGGGAGTAGGTACGAGCAGTACTTC. This chain connects TRBV27 to TRBJ2-7; TRBD2 matches 8 bases. V shed 8 bases, J shed 4 bases, and the junction held 10 bases outside the gene matches. In germline, CDR1 is MNHEY, CDR2 SMNVEV (reference sequence). CDR3 length: 14 residues.

This clonotype was recorded only once. This sequence may be a read error, since a much larger clone differs from it by one base. V usage is TRBV28 and J usage is TRBJ2-3, with D maybe TRBD1 (7 bases). V dropped 11 bases and J dropped 2 bases, with 17 bases sitting between them. The CDR3 consists of 14 residues. Germline assignment: CDR1 MDHEN and CDR2 SYDVKM. The CDR3 sequence: CAARAGGFTDTQYF. The CDR3 DNA follows: TGTGCCGCACGGGCAGGGGGGTTCACAGATACGCAGTATTTT.

In its sample, this clonotype was seen many times. V usage is TRBV27 and J usage is TRBJ2-2; D is ambiguous. CDR3 size: 15 residues. Trimming pared 6 bases from V and 3 bases from J, leaving 14 bases between. CDR1 and CDR2 (germline): MNHEY, SMNVEV (reference sequence). CDR3 sequence reads: CASSPRRLYTGELFF. The CDR3 region has the DNA TGTGCCAGCAGCCCAAGGCGTCTGTACACCGGGGAGCTGTTTTTT.

This clonotype was seen repeatedly, ten times or more. The rearrangement uses TRBV7-9 and TRBJ1-2; D is possibly TRBD1 (5 bases). This CDR3 comprises 16 residues. Between the trimmed V and J ends, which lost 0 bases and 4 bases, there was a span of 15 bases. CDR1 and CDR2 (germline): SEHNR, FQNEAQ (reference sequence). The CDR3 nucleotides read TGTGCCAGCAGCTTAGCGCCGGCAGGGAGACCCTATGGCTACACCTTC. Protein: CASSLAPAGRPYGYTF.

The sample holds many counts of this clonotype. The chain carries TRBV20-1 and TRBJ2-2; the D is unclear. Between the trimmed V and J ends, which lost 0 bases and 2 bases, there was a span of 10 bases. This CDR3 has 15 residues. Germline V gives CDR1 DFQATT, CDR2 SNEGSKA (reference sequence). The DNA for the CDR3 is TGCAGTGCTAGAGATCGGCAGTCCAACACCGGGGAGCTGTTTTTT. This encodes CSARDRQSNTGELFF.

This clonotype was seen ten or more times. The CDR3 DNA sequence: TGTGCCAGCAGTTTCGTGCAGGGCGAGCAGTACTTC. Amino acids: CASSFVQGEQYF. This chain links TRBV12-3 or TRBV12-4 with TRBJ2-7; D might be TRBD1 (5 bases). CDR3 length equals 12 residues. The V end was cut by 3 bases, the J end by 6 bases, with 9 bases between.

To note about this clonotype: A read error may be the cause here, since a much bigger clone is one base away. The chain has TRBV5-5 and TRBJ2-5; no definite D call. The CDR3 is 14 residues long. The germline gives CDR1 SGHKS, CDR2 YYEKEE (reference sequence). The germline V and J ends were trimmed by 0 bases and 2 bases, with 8 bases remaining between them. CDR3 sequence: CASSLANMQETQYF. CDR3 bases: TGTGCCAGCAGCTTGGCAAACATGCAAGAGACCCAGTACTTC.

Ten or more counts support this clonotype. The chain carries TRBV10-3 and TRBJ2-1; D may be TRBD1 (5 bases). The CDR3 length is 16 residues. Germline V CDR1 and CDR2: ENHRY, SYGVKD. Between the trimmed V and J ends, which lost 0 bases and 5 bases, there was a span of 14 bases. CDR3 coding DNA: TGTGCCATCAGTGAGTCGGGGCGGAAACGACACAATGAGCAGTTCTTC. Protein product: CAISESGRKRHNEQFF.

This clonotype was found many times. J is TRBJ2-5 and V is TRBV20-1, with TRBD1 matching 7 bases. After removal of 6 bases from V and 2 bases from J, the junction contained 6 bases not matched to a gene. This CDR3 contains 13 residues. The germline V gene encodes CDR1 DFQATT and CDR2 SNEGSKA (reference sequence). The CDR3 bases are TGCAGTGCAACGCCGGGACAGCAAGAGACCCAGTACTTC. It codes for CSATPGQQETQYF.

This clonotype was seen at least ten times. The V and J genes are TRBV6-5 and TRBJ2-5; 7 bases align to TRBD1. Per germline, CDR1 MNHEY and CDR2 SVGAGI. Unmatched junction bases numbered 6, after V lost 0 bases and J lost 5 bases. CDR3 length: 15 amino acids. CDR3 sequence (DNA): TGTGCCAGCAGTTACTCGGAAAGACAGGGTGAGACCCAGTACTTC. This translates into CASSYSERQGETQYF.

This clonotype has ten or more counts. This chain uses TRBV2 with TRBJ2-2; TRBD2 aligns across 14 bases. V was pared by 3 bases and J by 7 bases, with 4 bases of the junction left unmatched. The CDR3 covers 16 residues. Germline CDR1 is SNHLY and CDR2 is FYNNEI. The CDR3 sequence: CASSETSGRAIGELFF. The CDR3 nucleotides read TGTGCCAGCAGTGAGACTAGCGGGAGGGCGATCGGGGAGCTGTTTTTT. Complete variable domain (other parts from reference TRBV2 and TRBJ2-2): EPEVTQTPSHQVTQMGQEVILRCVPISNHLYFYWYRQILGQKVEFLVSFYNNEISEKSEIFDDQFSVERPDGSNFTLKIRSTKLEDSAMYFCASSETSGRAIGELFFGEGSRLTVL.

Ten or more counts support this clonotype. The V call is TRBV27, the J call TRBJ2-1; D may match TRBD1 or TRBD2 (5 bases each). Trimming took 3 bases from V and 4 from J, leaving 16 bases between them. Germline V gene sequence: CDR1 MNHEY, CDR2 SMNVEV (reference sequence). The CDR3 consists of 16 residues. The CDR3 loop reads CASSFSGRTGYNEQFF. CDR3 in DNA: TGTGCCAGCAGTTTTTCGGGACGAACGGGGTACAATGAGCAGTTCTTC.

Ten or more counts support this clonotype. The chain has TRBV20-1 and TRBJ1-6; D not certain. This CDR3 comprises 13 residues. Trimming stripped 6 bases from V and 7 bases from J, with 13 bases between. Germline V CDR1 and CDR2: DFQATT, SNEGSKA (reference sequence). CDR3 sequence (DNA): TGCAGTGCCTCGGGCCTCGGGAATTCACCCCTCCACTTT. Encoded protein: CSASGLGNSPLHF.

Concerning this clonotype itself: A much larger clone differs by one base, so this may be a read error. The chain is built from TRBV5-5 and TRBJ2-7; D perhaps matches TRBD2 (6 bases). CDR1 and CDR2 from the germline V gene are SGHKS and YYEKEE (reference sequence). The CDR3 sequence is 11 residues long. The CDR3 sequence: CASSYSGEPYF. In DNA form, the CDR3 reads TGTGCCAGCAGCTACTCGGGGGAGCCGTACTTC.

This chain links TRBV3-1 with TRBJ2-1; weak D call: TRBD2 (8 bases). Germline loops: CDR1 LGHDT, CDR2 YNNKEL (reference sequence). This CDR3 spans 19 amino acids. V was trimmed by 11 bases and J by 7 bases, leaving 36 bases between them. The CDR3 region has the DNA TGTGCCTGCTGTTTTGTCGGACAGGTGTCGGGAGGGCCGGAGAATGAGCAGTTCTTC. Translated, it gives CACCFVGQVSGGPENEQFF.

This clonotype has at least ten counts. This rearrangement joins TRBV5-1 to TRBJ2-7; 7 bases line up with TRBD1. Germline V CDR1 and CDR2: SGHRS, YFSETQ. V shed 0 bases and J 4 bases; nucleotides not matched to a gene: 4. This CDR3 has 14 amino acids. The CDR3 nucleotides read TGCGCCAGCAGCTTGGAATCAGGGGGATACGAGCAGTACTTC. Its protein is CASSLESGGYEQYF.

At least ten counts were recorded for this clonotype. The gene calls are TRBV29-1 and TRBJ2-1; D is unresolved. The CDR3 is 11 residues long. Germline CDR1 SQVTM, CDR2 ANQGSEA. Trimming left V 4 bases short and J 2 bases short, with 3 bases between. CDR3 loop: CSVGPYNEQFF. In DNA, the CDR3 is TGCAGCGTTGGCCCCTACAATGAGCAGTTCTTC.

This clonotype appeared many times. V gene TRBV18 combines with J gene TRBJ1-1; D is undetermined. In germline, CDR1 is KGHSH, CDR2 LQKENI. The CDR3 sequence is 13 residues long. V was trimmed by 3 bases and J by 2 bases, leaving 7 bases between them. This chain's CDR3 is CASSPDLNTEAFF. The CDR3 nucleotides read TGTGCCAGCTCACCCGATCTCAACACTGAAGCTTTCTTT.

This clonotype has a count of ten or more. This rearrangement joins TRBV23-1 to TRBJ2-5; TRBD1 matches at 7 bases. TRBV23-1 is an ORF, and what it does is uncertain. The CDR3 is 16 residues long. V was clipped by 0 bases and J by 1 base; unmatched bases: 5. This CDR3 reads CASSQSETGRQETQYF. For the CDR3, the DNA is TGCGCCAGCAGTCAATCCGAGACAGGGCGCCAAGAGACCCAGTACTTC.

This clonotype was seen many times. The V gene is TRBV27, the J gene TRBJ2-7; D unclear. CDR1 MNHEY and CDR2 SMNVEV come from the germline V gene (reference sequence). V dropped 0 bases and J dropped 3 bases, with 9 bases sitting between them. The CDR3 covers 14 residues. The CDR3 sequence is CASSLSKWGYEQYF. CDR3 nucleotide sequence: TGTGCCAGCAGTTTATCGAAGTGGGGCTACGAGCAGTACTTC.

There are many counts of this clonotype. The rearrangement uses TRBV20-1 and TRBJ2-7; possible D gene TRBD2, 6 bases. In germline, CDR1 is DFQATT, CDR2 SNEGSKA (reference sequence). With 3 bases removed from V and 0 bases from J, the gap between germline ends came to 9 bases. This CDR3 is built from 13 residues. In nucleotides, the CDR3 is TGCAGTGCTAGGGACGGGAGCTCCTACGAGCAGTACTTC. It is translated as CSARDGSSYEQYF.

Notes on this clonotype: A read error may explain this, as a much larger clone is one base away. The CDR3 reads CASSFDRVPISVTKAFF. The CDR3 DNA is TGTGCCAGCAGCTTCGACAGGGTACCTATCTCGGTGACTAAAGCTTTCTTT. The chain recombines TRBV7-2 with TRBJ1-1; 7 bases fit TRBD1. The CDR3 contains 17 residues. V lost 3 bases, J lost 9 bases, and 19 bases stayed unmatched. Germline V CDR1 and CDR2: SGHTA, FQGNSA.

This clonotype was detected many times. V and J are TRBV7-8 and TRBJ2-7; D ambiguous. V shed 1 base and J shed 2 bases, with 9 bases lying between them. Germline values: CDR1 SGHVS, CDR2 FQNEAQ. The length of the CDR3 is 14 residues. Written as DNA, the CDR3 is TGTGCCAGCAGCTTAGGGGGATTGCCCTACGAGCAGTACTTC. Its protein product is CASSLGGLPYEQYF.

This clonotype was found many times. This rearrangement joins TRBV5-5 to TRBJ2-3, with 10 bases identical to TRBD1. This CDR3 comprises 14 residues. The trim removed 3 bases at V and 5 bases at J, leaving 3 bases unmatched. Per germline, CDR1 SGHKS and CDR2 YYEKEE (reference sequence). In DNA form, the CDR3 reads TGTGCCAGCAGCTCCGGGACAGGGGAAGATACGCAGTATTTT. This encodes CASSSGTGEDTQYF.

This clonotype appeared many times. In DNA, the CDR3 is TGTGCCACTGGAGGAGGACAGGGGGGGGAGACCCAGTACTTC. Protein: CATGGGQGGETQYF. The chain carries TRBV15 and TRBJ2-5; TRBD1 aligns across 10 bases. Germline trimming cut 9 bases from V and 5 bases from J; bases unmatched to any gene: 9. Germline V gives CDR1 LNHNV, CDR2 YYDKDF (reference sequence). The length of the CDR3 is 14 residues.

This clonotype occurred once. One base away lies a much larger clone, so this may be a sequencing read error. This chain connects TRBV4-3 to TRBJ2-4; TRBD2 matches 8 bases. The CDR3 length is 15 residues. Trimming removed 3 bases from V and 5 bases from J; junction bases left unmatched: 6. From germline, CDR1 is LGHNA and CDR2 YSLEER. CDR3 region: CASSHGRGSQNIQYF. DNA of the CDR3: TGCGCCAGCAGCCACGGGAGGGGGTCCCAAAACATTCAGTACTTC.

This clonotype appeared many times. A junction boundary mismatches the germline segment, possibly from a read error. The chain carries TRBV15 and TRBJ2-7, with TRBD2 identical over 8 bases. CDR1 LNHNV and CDR2 YYDKDF come from the germline V gene (reference sequence). This CDR3 is 13 amino acids long. CDR3 region: CATSSANGRASHF. In DNA form, the CDR3 reads TGTGCCACCAGCAGCGCAAACGGGAGGGCCTCGCACTTC. The full variable domain, completed using reference TRBV15 and TRBJ2-7, is DAMVIQNPRYQVTQFGKPVTLSCSQTLNHNVMYWYQQKSSQAPKLLFHYYDKDFNNEADTPDNFQSRRPNTSFCFLDIRSPGLGDTAMYLCATSSANGRASHFGPGTRLTVT.